This passage covers 3 T cell receptor beta chains from one sample sequenced in a study of T cell clones after liver transplantation (dated by TCRdb to 2018 to 2020). Preparation of the library involved the immunoSEQ multiplex PCR assay. TCRdb retrieved this table from immuneACCESS and kept in-frame rearrangements only. Not all clones are present; in checked studies, unresolved V genes account for under half, and no reason is known for the remainder. For this sample the table gives roughly 12,000 clones, of which roughly four fifths were detected only once. The ten biggest clones cover roughly 31% of the sample. The starting material was CD8+ T cells from blood, obtained at the 22-month timepoint. Receptors were obtained from a human patient who received a liver transplant. After a transplant, certain T cells may trace back to the graft donor.

V is TRBV27 and J is TRBJ2-3; D gene unclear. This CDR3 spans 13 amino acids. V lost 5 bases and J 6 bases, leaving 12 bases between the germline ends. Germline lookup yields CDR1 MNHEY and CDR2 SMNVEV (reference sequence). CDR3 in DNA: TGTGCCAGCAGTCGCCAAGACATTGATACGCAGTATTTT. Protein: CASSRQDIDTQYF.

This clone showed up just a few times. The gene calls are TRBV2 and TRBJ2-1, with 9 bases that match TRBD1. Looked up from germline, CDR1 is SNHLY and CDR2 is FYNNEI. With V trimmed by 2 bases and J by 7 bases, 6 bases remained unmatched. The CDR3 has 15 residues. CDR3: CASSEPGQGQNEQFF. The CDR3 region has the DNA TGTGCCAGCAGTGAACCGGGACAGGGCCAGAATGAGCAGTTCTTC.

This sequence joins TRBV13 and TRBJ2-7; the match to TRBD1 covers 7 bases. The CDR3 consists of 14 residues. The germline V gene encodes CDR1 PRHDT and CDR2 FYEKMQ (reference sequence). Trimming cost V 5 bases and J 2 bases; bases outside gene matches: 6. The CDR3 bases are TGTGCCAGCAGCAACCGGGACAGAACCTACGAGCAGTACTTC. This translates into CASSNRDRTYEQYF. Full variable domain (remainder filled in from reference TRBV13 and TRBJ2-7): AAGVIQSPRHLIKEKRETATLKCYPIPRHDTVYWYQQGPGQDPQFLISFYEKMQSDKGSIPDRFSAQQFSDYHSELNMSSLELGDSALYFCASSNRDRTYEQYFGPGTRLTVT.